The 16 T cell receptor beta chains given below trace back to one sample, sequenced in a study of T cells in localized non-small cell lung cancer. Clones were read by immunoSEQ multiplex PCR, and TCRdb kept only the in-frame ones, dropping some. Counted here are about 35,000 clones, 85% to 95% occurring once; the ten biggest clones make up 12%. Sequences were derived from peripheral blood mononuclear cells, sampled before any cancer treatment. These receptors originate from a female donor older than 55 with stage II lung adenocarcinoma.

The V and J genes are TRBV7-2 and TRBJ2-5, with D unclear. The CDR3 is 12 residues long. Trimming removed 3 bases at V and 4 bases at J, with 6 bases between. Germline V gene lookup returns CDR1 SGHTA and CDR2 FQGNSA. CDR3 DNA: TGTGCCAGCAGCTTCGAGAGAGAGACCCAGTACTTC. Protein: CASSFERETQYF.

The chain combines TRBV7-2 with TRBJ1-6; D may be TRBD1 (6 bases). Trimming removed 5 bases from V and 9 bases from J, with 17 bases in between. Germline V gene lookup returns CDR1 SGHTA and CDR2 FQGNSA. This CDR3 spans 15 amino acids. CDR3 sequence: CASSIGWRGISPLHF. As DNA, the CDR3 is TGTGCCAGCAGCATAGGGTGGAGGGGGATTTCACCCCTCCACTTT.

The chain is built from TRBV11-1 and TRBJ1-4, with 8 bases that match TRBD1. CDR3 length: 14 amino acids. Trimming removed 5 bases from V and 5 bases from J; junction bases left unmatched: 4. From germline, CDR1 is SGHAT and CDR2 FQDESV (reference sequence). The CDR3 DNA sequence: TGTGCCAGCAGCCCGGACAGGGAGAATGAAAAACTGTTTTTT. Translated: CASSPDRENEKLFF. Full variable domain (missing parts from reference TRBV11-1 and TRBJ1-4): EAEVAQSPRYKITEKSQAVAFWCDPISGHATLYWYRQILGQGPELLVQFQDESVVDDSQLPKDRFSAERLKGVDSTLKIQPAELGDSAMYLCASSPDRENEKLFFGSGTQLSVL.

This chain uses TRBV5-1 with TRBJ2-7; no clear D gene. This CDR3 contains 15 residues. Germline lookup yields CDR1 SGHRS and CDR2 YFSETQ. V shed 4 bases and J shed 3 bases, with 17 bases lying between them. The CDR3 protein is CASSLTGQEGYEQYF. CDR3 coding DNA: TGCGCCAGCAGCCTTACCGGGCAAGAAGGCTACGAGCAGTACTTC.

This CDR3 is CASSSGQLNEKLFF. The CDR3 nucleotides are TGTGCCAGCAGCTCGGGACAGTTAAATGAAAAACTGTTTTTT. This chain connects TRBV7-2 to TRBJ1-4; 7 positions agree with TRBD1. The CDR3 consists of 14 residues. Germline trimming cut 4 bases from V and 5 bases from J; bases unmatched to any gene: 4. Germline CDR1 SGHTA, CDR2 FQGNSA.

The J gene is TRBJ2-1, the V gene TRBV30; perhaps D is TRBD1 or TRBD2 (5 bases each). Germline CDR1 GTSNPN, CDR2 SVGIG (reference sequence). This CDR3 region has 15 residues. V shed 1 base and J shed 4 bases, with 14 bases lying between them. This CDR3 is CAWSAQGRVYNEQFF. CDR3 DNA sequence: TGTGCCTGGAGTGCCCAGGGACGCGTTTACAATGAGCAGTTCTTC.

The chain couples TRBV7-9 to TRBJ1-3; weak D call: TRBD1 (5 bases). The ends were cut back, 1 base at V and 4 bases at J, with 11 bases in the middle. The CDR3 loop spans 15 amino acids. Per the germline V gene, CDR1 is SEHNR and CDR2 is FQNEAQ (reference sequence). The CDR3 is CASSLGVQGGNTIYF. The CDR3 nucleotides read TGTGCCAGCAGCTTAGGGGTGCAGGGAGGAAACACCATATATTTT.

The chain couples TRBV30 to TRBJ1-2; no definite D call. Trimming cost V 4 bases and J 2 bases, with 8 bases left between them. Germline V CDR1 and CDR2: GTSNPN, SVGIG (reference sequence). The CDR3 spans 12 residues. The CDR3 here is CAWTVGNYGYTF. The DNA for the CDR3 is TGTGCCTGGACAGTTGGGAACTATGGCTACACCTTC. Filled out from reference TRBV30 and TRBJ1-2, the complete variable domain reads SQTIHQWPATLVQPVGSPLSLECTVEGTSNPNLYWYRQAAGRGLQLLFYSVGIGQISSEVPQNLSASRPQDRQFILSSKKLLLSDSGFYLCAWTVGNYGYTFGSGTRLTVV.

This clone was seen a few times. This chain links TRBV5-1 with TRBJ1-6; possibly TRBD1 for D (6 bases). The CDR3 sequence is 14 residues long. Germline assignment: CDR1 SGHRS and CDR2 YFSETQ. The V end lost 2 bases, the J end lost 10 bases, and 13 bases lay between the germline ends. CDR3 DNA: TGCGCCAGCAGCTTTTCAGGGGCAGGATCACCCCTCCACTTT. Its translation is CASSFSGAGSPLHF. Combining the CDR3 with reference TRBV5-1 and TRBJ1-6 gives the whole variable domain KAGVTQTPRYLIKTRGQQVTLSCSPISGHRSVSWYQQTPGQGLQFLFEYFSETQRNKGNFPGRFSGRQFSNSRSEMNVSTLELGDSALYLCASSFSGAGSPLHFGNGTRLTVT.

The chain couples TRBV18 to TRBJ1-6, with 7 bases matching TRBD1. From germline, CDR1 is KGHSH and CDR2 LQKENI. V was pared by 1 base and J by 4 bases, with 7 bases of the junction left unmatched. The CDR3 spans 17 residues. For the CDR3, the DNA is TGTGCCAGCTCACCACGAGAACCGGGACAGTATAATTCACCCCTCCACTTT. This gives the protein CASSPREPGQYNSPLHF.

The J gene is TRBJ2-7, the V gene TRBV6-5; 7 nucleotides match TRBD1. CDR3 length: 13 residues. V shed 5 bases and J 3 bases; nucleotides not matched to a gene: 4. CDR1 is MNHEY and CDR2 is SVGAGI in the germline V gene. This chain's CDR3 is CASSEGQIYEQYF. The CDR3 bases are TGTGCCAGCAGTGAGGGACAGATCTACGAGCAGTACTTC.

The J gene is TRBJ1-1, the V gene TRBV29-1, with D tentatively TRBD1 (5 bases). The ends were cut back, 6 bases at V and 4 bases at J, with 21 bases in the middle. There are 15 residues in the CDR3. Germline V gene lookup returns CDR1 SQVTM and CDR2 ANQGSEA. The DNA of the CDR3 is TGCAGCGTGGCTGGGGCAAGCGGTCGGGCCACTGAAGCTTTCTTT. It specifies CSVAGASGRATEAFF.

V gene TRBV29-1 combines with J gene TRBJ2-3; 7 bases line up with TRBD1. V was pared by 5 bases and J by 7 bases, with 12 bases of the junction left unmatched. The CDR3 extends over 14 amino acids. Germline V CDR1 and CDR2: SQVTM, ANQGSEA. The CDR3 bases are TGCAGCGTTATGCCTCTAAACAGGGGCCATACGCAGTATTTT. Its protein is CSVMPLNRGHTQYF.

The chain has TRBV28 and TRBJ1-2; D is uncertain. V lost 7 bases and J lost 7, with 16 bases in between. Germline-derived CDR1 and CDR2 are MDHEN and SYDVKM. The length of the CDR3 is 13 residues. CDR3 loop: CASTQGPTSGYTF. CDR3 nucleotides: TGTGCCAGCACCCAAGGTCCGACGAGTGGCTACACCTTC.

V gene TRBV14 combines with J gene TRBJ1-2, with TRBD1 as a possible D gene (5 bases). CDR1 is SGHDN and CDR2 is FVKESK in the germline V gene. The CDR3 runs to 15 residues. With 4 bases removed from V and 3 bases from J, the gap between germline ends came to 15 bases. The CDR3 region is CASSLPGTLDYGYTF. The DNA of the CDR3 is TGTGCCAGCAGCCTACCCGGGACTCTGGACTATGGCTACACCTTC.

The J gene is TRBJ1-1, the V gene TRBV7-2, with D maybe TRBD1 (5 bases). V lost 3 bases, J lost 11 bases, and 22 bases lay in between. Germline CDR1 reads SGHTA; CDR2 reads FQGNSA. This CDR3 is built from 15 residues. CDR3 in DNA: TGTGCCAGCAGCTTTCAAAGGCAGGGAGCTACGGGGGCTTTCTTT. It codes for CASSFQRQGATGAFF.